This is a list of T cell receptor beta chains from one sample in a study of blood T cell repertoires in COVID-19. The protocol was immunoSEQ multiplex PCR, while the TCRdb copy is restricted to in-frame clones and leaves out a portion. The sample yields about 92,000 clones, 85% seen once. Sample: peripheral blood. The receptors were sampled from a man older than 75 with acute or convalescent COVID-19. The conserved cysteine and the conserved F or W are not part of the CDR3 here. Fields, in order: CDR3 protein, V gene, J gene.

CDR3aa: ASSAGTGVSGANVLT
v_gene: TRBV6-1
j_gene: TRBJ2-6

CDR3aa: ASSLQGATYGYT
v_gene: TRBV6-1
j_gene: TRBJ1-2

CDR3aa: ASSVFGQGASNQPQH
v_gene: TRBV5-5
j_gene: TRBJ1-5

CDR3aa: ASSSTRDRAEGGYT
v_gene: TRBV11-2
j_gene: TRBJ1-2

CDR3aa: ASSVIAGFADTQY
v_gene: TRBV2
j_gene: TRBJ2-3

CDR3aa: ATSRDRSRGSEQY
v_gene: TRBV15
j_gene: TRBJ2-7

CDR3aa: ASSKQGPANTGELF
v_gene: TRBV19
j_gene: TRBJ2-2

CDR3aa: ASSVGGFGELF
v_gene: TRBV9
j_gene: TRBJ2-2

CDR3aa: ASSLEQSSYNEQF
v_gene: TRBV6-4
j_gene: TRBJ2-1

CDR3aa: ASTAGSYEQY
v_gene: TRBV5-6
j_gene: TRBJ2-7

CDR3aa: ASSPWGGMNTEAF
v_gene: TRBV7-8
j_gene: TRBJ1-1

CDR3aa: ASSVREPSYEQY
v_gene: TRBV5-1
j_gene: TRBJ2-7

CDR3aa: ASSSGTGTAYEQY
v_gene: TRBV11-2
j_gene: TRBJ2-7

CDR3aa: ATSPGDSNQPQH
v_gene: TRBV10-3
j_gene: TRBJ1-5

CDR3aa: ASIRTGDRGAEAF
v_gene: TRBV19
j_gene: TRBJ1-1

CDR3aa: ASSPGGGQADSPLH
v_gene: TRBV18
j_gene: TRBJ1-6

CDR3aa: ASSTNPGQGNIQY
v_gene: TRBV27
j_gene: TRBJ2-4

CDR3aa: ASTPTFNSNQPQH
v_gene: TRBV19
j_gene: TRBJ1-5